This T cell receptor (beta chain) was recorded in a study of blood T cells in healthy people across ages. Study context: Template switching picked up about one barcoded beta molecule for each two T cells. General study findings and limits: Correlation between TCR beta diversity and naive T cell percentage was strong.

CDR3 length: 14 amino acids. Germline V lookup: CDR1 SEHNR, CDR2 FQNEAQ (reference sequence). J gave up 4 bases and V 5 bases, and 3 bases lay outside the gene matches. Notes on this clonotype: Its antigen is undetermined.

The authors ran a second PCR of roughly 7 to 11 cycles using a sample-barcoded 5' primer and a J-beta primer mix. A 12-random-nucleotide template-switch adaptor tagged each cDNA molecule. TCRdb recomputed calls from the 5' RACE reads with MiXCR, one row per CDR3 protein. The repertoire holds 2 million or so distinct CDR3 sequences, with 40% to 55% as singletons. J is TRBJ2-4 and V is TRBV7-9; 9 nucleotides align to TRBD1. Sequencing input: blood. This receptor was identified in a woman between 35 and 50 years old in good health. This CDR3 is CASSPGQGKNIQYF. The CDR3 DNA reads TGTGCCAGCAGCCCGGGACAGGGAAAAAACATTCAGTACTTC.